This T cell receptor (beta chain) was identified in a study of blood T cell repertoires in COVID-19. Original processing notes: It was from reference gene primer amplification that nucleated cell counts were estimated. The repertoire was sequenced with immunoSEQ multiplex PCR; TCRdb's copy has only in-frame clones and lacks some. Clone size and V and J calls were adopted from that table, with D and trimming inferred from the DNA. Here the sample spans 400,000 to 500,000 clones, about 88% being singletons. This CDR3 contains 15 residues. Germline V gives CDR1 SGHDT, CDR2 YYEEEE. V was clipped by 2 bases and J by 11 bases, with 22 bases between them.

The sequence came from a woman under 30 who had been exposed to COVID-19. Input material: PBMCs or T cells enriched from blood (not recorded which). The chain joins TRBV5-6 to TRBJ1-1, with a possible D match to TRBD1 (5 bases). CDR3: CASSFTFRDSLGAFF. CDR3 DNA sequence: TGTGCCAGCAGCTTCACCTTCCGGGACTCCCTGGGGGCTTTCTTT.